The 6 T cell receptor beta chains presented below share a single source sample, sequenced in a study of regulatory T cells in long-lasting Graves disease. Time point described: persistent/refractory GD, antithyroid drugs over 5 years with positive TRAb. Following extraction of RNA from PBMCs, that RNA was used to make the TCR library. HTBI primers from iRepertoire and Arm-PCR of CDR3 regions yielded the TCR beta libraries. A single record per CDR3 protein comes from TCRdb applying MiXCR to the multiplex PCR reads. The sample records fewer than 550,000 distinct CDR3 sequences, roughly a fifth being singletons. Sequencing was performed on peripheral blood mononuclear cells (PBMCs), taken when the disease was refractory, from a patient treated with antithyroid drugs. The origin of the receptors is a female donor with Graves disease.

This clonotype was detected many times. The J gene is TRBJ1-5, the V gene TRBV28; D is uncertain. The germline V gene encodes CDR1 MDHEN and CDR2 SYDVKM. V gave up 3 bases and J gave up 5 bases, with 23 bases separating them. CDR3 length equals 18 residues. In nucleotides, the CDR3 is TGTGCCAGCAGTTTTGGGCTTCCTCTACCACCGGGAGATCAGCCCCAGCATTTT. The encoded protein is CASSFGLPLPPGDQPQHF.

This clonotype has only one observation. The junction and the germline gene differ at one end; a read error may be behind it. The chain couples TRBV10-1 to TRBJ1-1; TRBD1 matches 7 bases. CDR1 and CDR2 (germline): WNHNN, SYGVQD (reference sequence). The CDR3 contains 17 residues. CDR3 sequence: CASRSHRGLRGNTEAFF. The CDR3 DNA reads TGTGCCAGCAGGTCTCACAGGGGCCTCCGGGGGAACACTGAAGCTTTCTTT.

The J gene is TRBJ2-1, the V gene TRBV27; 12 bases are a match to TRBD2. Germline CDR1 reads MNHEY; CDR2 reads SMNVEV (reference sequence). The V gene end was trimmed by 5 bases and the J gene end by 5 bases; junction bases not matched to a gene: 22. The CDR3 has 21 residues. This CDR3 reads CASSTVDRGPSGRDSHNEQFF. DNA of the CDR3: TGTGCCAGCAGTACGGTAGACAGGGGTCCTAGCGGGAGGGATTCCCACAATGAGCAGTTCTTC.

The sample holds many counts of this clonotype. The chain carries TRBV15 and TRBJ2-5; 7 bases map to TRBD1. Trimming at V came to 8 bases and at J to 5 bases, leaving 11 bases not matched to a gene. In germline, CDR1 is LNHNV, CDR2 YYDKDF (reference sequence). CDR3 length: 14 residues. The CDR3 nucleotides are TGTGCCACCCAGATGGACAGGACCATGGAGACCCAGTACTTC. It yields the protein CATQMDRTMETQYF.

This sequence joins TRBV2 and TRBJ2-1; no clear D. V was trimmed by 2 bases and J by 7 bases, leaving 9 bases between them. There are 13 residues in the CDR3. CDR1 is SNHLY, CDR2 FYNNEI, per germline. Here the CDR3 reads CASSEQAENEQFF. DNA for the CDR3: TGTGCCAGCAGTGAACAGGCTGAGAATGAGCAGTTCTTC.

This clonotype was picked up a small number of times. The chain couples TRBV13 to TRBJ1-5, with D perhaps TRBD1 (5 bases). V dropped 5 bases and J dropped 4 bases, with 15 bases sitting between them. The CDR3 covers 15 residues. From germline, CDR1 is PRHDT and CDR2 FYEKMQ (reference sequence). The CDR3 nucleotides are TGTGCCAGCAGCCCTTTCGGGGGTTGTAATCAGCCCCAGCATTTT. Amino acid sequence: CASSPFGGCNQPQHF.